Given below is one TCR beta chain in context. No cognate antigen has been identified for it. Base qualities are not at hand, and no much larger clone is one base apart. The immunoSEQ Assay, a bias-controlled multiplex PCR, was used to amplify TCRbeta CDR3 regions from genomic DNA. The paper's processing steps were these. Nucleated cell counts per sample were estimated from amplification of reference gene primers within the assay. To quantify the absolute abundance of each unique TCRbeta CDR3 rearrangement, sequence reads were collapsed and filtered. For each sample, productive Simpson clonality was calculated as the square root of Simpson's diversity index over productive rearrangements. Not all clones reach the TCRdb copy of this immuneACCESS table, which keeps in-frame sequences only. Checked studies attribute under half of the gap to unresolved V genes and leave the rest unexplained. V, J and clone size were drawn from that table, and D and trimming were deduced from the DNA. The sample has about 350,000 clones on record, roughly 87% of them singletons. The ten largest clones add up to 1% of the sample.

This entry is derived from a study of blood T cell repertoires in COVID-19 (dated by TCRdb to 2020 to 2022). Study-wide context: Collaborator samples came from the United States, Italy and Spain and covered acute and convalescent phases of COVID-19. The prospective study material was composed of cDNA or gDNA derived from T cells, B-cell-depleted T cells, or PBMCs. The dataset comprised deeply sampled blood TCRbeta repertoires from subjects exposed to, actively infected with, or recovered from COVID-19. A freely available public database, intended as a resource for researchers studying the immune response to SARS-CoV-2, is where the repertoires were released. The samples were drawn from two sources: the first 160 participants of the ongoing ImmuneRACE study, and about 1,300 subjects contributed by 6 global collaborators. Sample metadata almost always included a de-identified subject ID, COVID-19 status, age in years and sex. Where available, HLA class I and class II types were taken from metadata supplied by the sample provider and were not determined by assay-based typing.

Overall results and qualifications from the work: The amount of clinical and demographic metadata varied by source and participant and was provided uncurated.

Ends trimmed: V by 4 bases, J by 6 bases; bases unmatched to a gene: 6. The CDR3 holds 13 amino acids from the cysteine to the phenylalanine. The kept DNA is CDR3 alone, 39 bases in frame from the first base. In the germline V gene (reference sequence), CDR1 corresponds to SGHNT and CDR2 to YYREEE. Participants in the prospective study were enrolled through a virtual design, were aged about 18 to 100 years, and lived in about 25 United States geographic areas. In the prospective study, participants were assigned to cohorts based on the clinical history participants reported in a screening survey and a study questionnaire. For ImmuneRACE Cohort 3, a participant was defined as recovered based on two consecutive negative NP/OP PCR tests, clearance by a healthcare professional, or resolution of symptoms. In the prospective study, whole blood, serum and a nasopharyngeal or oropharyngeal swab were collected from each participant by mobile phlebotomists. Prospective study participants could optionally give additional blood draws and questionnaires over a roughly 2-month period. Before DNA extraction, prospective study blood samples were shipped either frozen or at room temperature.

This receptor chain uses TRBV5-4 and TRBJ1-2; the central 7 bases match TRBD1. This sequence originates from a woman under 40 who had recovered from COVID-19. Sequencing was done on a sample of PBMCs or T cells enriched from blood (not recorded which). The nucleotide sequence is TGTGCCAGCAGCCGGAGACAGGGTGATGGCTACACCTTC. Translated, this gives CASSRRQGDGYTF.